The 13 T cell receptor beta chains reported below all come from one sample, sequenced in a study of blood T cells in healthy people across ages. Primed by a sample-barcoded 5' primer and a J-beta primer mix, a second PCR proceeded for about 6 to 12 cycles. From the 5' RACE reads, TCRdb called clonotypes with MiXCR, one entry per CDR3 protein. The sample gives about 970,000 distinct CDR3 sequences, roughly half of which show up once; 20% to 25% is in the top ten. The sample was blood. These receptors all come from a woman in her fifties or sixties in good health.

In regard to this clonotype: At one end, the junction sequence differs from germline, possibly due to a read error. DNA for the CDR3: TGTAGTCGTTCTTTTGGCAATGAGCAGTTCTTC. Protein sequence: CSRSFGNEQFF. V and J are TRBV29-1 and TRBJ2-1; D call uncertain. The CDR3 covers 11 residues. Looked up from germline, CDR1 is SQVTM and CDR2 is ANQGSEA.

V is TRBV3-1 and J is TRBJ2-4, with D perhaps matching TRBD1 or TRBD2 (5 bases each). The better agreement between TRBJ2-7 and the DNA end casts doubt on the J call. Germline-derived CDR1 and CDR2 are LGHDT and YNNKEL (reference sequence). The CDR3 has 14 residues. CDR3 sequence: CASSQVGERGEQYF. DNA for the CDR3: TGTGCCAGCAGCCAGGTAGGGGAGCGTGGCGAGCAGTACTTC.

This clonotype was counted ten times or more. The chain employs TRBV7-2 and TRBJ2-4, with 8 bases identical to TRBD2. Trimming removed 1 base from V and 11 bases from J; junction bases left unmatched: 4. The CDR3 runs to 13 residues. CDR1 is SGHTA, CDR2 FQGNSA, per germline. The CDR3 here is CASSLDGLAFQYF. Written as DNA, the CDR3 is TGTGCCAGCAGCTTAGATGGACTAGCATTTCAGTACTTC.

The V and J genes are TRBV20-1 and TRBJ1-5; 11 nucleotides align to TRBD1. The CDR3 contains 15 residues. Germline CDR1 and CDR2: DFQATT and SNEGSKA (reference sequence). After removal of 6 bases from V and 6 bases from J, the junction contained 10 bases not matched to a gene. In nucleotides, the CDR3 is TGCAGTGCCATACCCGGGACAGGGGGAATTCAGCCCCAGCATTTT. The encoded protein is CSAIPGTGGIQPQHF.

This clonotype turned up a few times. The gene calls are TRBV3-1 and TRBJ2-7; D might be TRBD1 (6 bases). This CDR3 contains 13 residues. V was shortened by 2 bases and J by 7 bases, with 12 bases between the two germline ends. CDR1 and CDR2 from the germline V gene are LGHDT and YNNKEL (reference sequence). The CDR3 DNA reads TGTGCCAGCAGCCAATCGACAGGTCGAGAGCAGTACTTC. This gives the protein CASSQSTGREQYF.

Note on this clonotype: A much larger clonotype is one base distant, so this may be a read error. The chain recombines TRBV5-1 with TRBJ2-1; D unclear. The CDR3 is 13 amino acids. The germline V gene has CDR1 SGHRS and CDR2 YFSETQ. With 4 bases removed from V and 6 bases from J, the gap between germline ends came to 11 bases. CDR3 bases: TGCGCCAGCAGCGTGGCCCTCAGCAATGAGCAGTTCTTC. It is translated as CASSVALSNEQFF. The whole variable domain, filled in from reference TRBV5-1 and TRBJ2-1, reads KAGVTQTPRYLIKTRGQQVTLSCSPISGHRSVSWYQQTPGQGLQFLFEYFSETQRNKGNFPGRFSGRQFSNSRSEMNVSTLELGDSALYLCASSVALSNEQFFGPGTRLTVL.

This rearrangement joins TRBV25-1 to TRBJ2-1, with 8 bases identical to TRBD2. Germline CDR1 is MGHDK and CDR2 is SYGVNS. Unmatched junction bases numbered 17, after V lost 5 bases and J lost 8 bases. This CDR3 comprises 17 residues. The CDR3 loop is CASSTKWLSGSVDEQFF. CDR3 sequence (DNA): TGTGCCAGCAGTACCAAGTGGTTGAGCGGGAGTGTCGATGAGCAGTTCTTC.

This sequence joins TRBV10-1 and TRBJ2-7; 12 nucleotides line up with TRBD2. Losses at the gene ends were 2 bases for V and 5 bases for J; bases not matched to a gene: 10. The CDR3 is 17 amino acids. The germline CDR1 and CDR2 sequences are WNHNN and SYGVQD (reference sequence). CDR3 DNA sequence: TGCGCCAGCAGTGAGCTTACTAGCGGGAGGCGCAAGAACGAGCAGTACTTC. Translated: CASSELTSGRRKNEQYF.

The V call is TRBV27, the J call TRBJ2-2; D is undetermined. CDR1 is MNHEY and CDR2 is SMNVEV in the germline V gene (reference sequence). V was trimmed by 5 bases and J by 6 bases, leaving 7 bases between them. The CDR3 sequence is 12 residues long. CDR3 sequence: CASSKISGELFF. In DNA, the CDR3 is TGTGCCAGCAGTAAGATATCCGGGGAGCTGTTTTTT.

V usage is TRBV12-3 or TRBV12-4 and J usage is TRBJ1-1; D is ambiguous. Trimming stripped 3 bases from V and 6 bases from J, with 11 bases between. The CDR3 sequence is 13 residues long. Written as DNA, the CDR3 is TGTGCCAGCAGTTTCTTGGGATCGCCTGAAGCTTTCTTT. Protein product: CASSFLGSPEAFF.

The DNA for the CDR3 is TGTGCCATCAGTGAGCCAACCCGTCTTTCAGGCGATAACTACAATGAGCAGTACTTC. As protein: CAISEPTRLSGDNYNEQYF. The chain combines TRBV10-3 with TRBJ2-1; D is uncertain. Gene TRBJ2-7 matches the end of the DNA better, so the J call may be wrong. The length of the CDR3 is 19 residues. Germline CDR1 and CDR2: ENHRY and SYGVKD.

CDR3 sequence (DNA): TGTGCCAGCAGTCCACCGGGACAGGGCATTCCGTACGAGCAGTACTTC. Amino acid sequence: CASSPPGQGIPYEQYF. The chain carries TRBV28 and TRBJ2-7; 9 nucleotides line up with TRBD1. CDR1 is MDHEN and CDR2 is SYDVKM in the germline V gene. CDR3 length equals 16 residues. Trimming at V came to 5 bases and at J to 4 bases, leaving 12 bases not matched to a gene.

The gene calls are TRBV12-3 or TRBV12-4 and TRBJ2-1; 7 bases fit TRBD2. The V gene end was trimmed by 6 bases and the J gene end by 6 bases; junction bases not matched to a gene: 11. CDR3 length equals 15 residues. DNA for the CDR3: TGTGCCAGCAGCCCCGGACGAGCGGGACCCAATGAGCAGTTCTTC. It encodes CASSPGRAGPNEQFF.